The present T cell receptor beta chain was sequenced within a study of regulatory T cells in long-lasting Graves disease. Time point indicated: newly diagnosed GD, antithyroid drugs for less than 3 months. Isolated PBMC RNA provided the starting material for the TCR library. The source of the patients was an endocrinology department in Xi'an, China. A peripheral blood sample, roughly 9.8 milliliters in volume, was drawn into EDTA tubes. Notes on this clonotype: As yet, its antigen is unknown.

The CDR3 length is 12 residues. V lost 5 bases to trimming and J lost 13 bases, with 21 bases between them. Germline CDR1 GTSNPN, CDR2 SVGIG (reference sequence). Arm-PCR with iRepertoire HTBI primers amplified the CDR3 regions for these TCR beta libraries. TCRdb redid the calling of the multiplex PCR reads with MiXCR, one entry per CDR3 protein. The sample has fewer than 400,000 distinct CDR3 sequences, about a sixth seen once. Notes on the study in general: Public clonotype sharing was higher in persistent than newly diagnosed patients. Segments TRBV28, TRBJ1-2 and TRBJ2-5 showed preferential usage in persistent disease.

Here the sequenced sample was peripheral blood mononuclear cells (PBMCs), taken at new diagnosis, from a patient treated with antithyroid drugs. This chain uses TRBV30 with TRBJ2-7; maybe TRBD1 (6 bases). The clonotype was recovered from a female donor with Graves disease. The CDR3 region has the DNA TGTGCCTGGGAAACCGGGACATGGGCTAGATACTTC. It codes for CAWETGTWARYF.